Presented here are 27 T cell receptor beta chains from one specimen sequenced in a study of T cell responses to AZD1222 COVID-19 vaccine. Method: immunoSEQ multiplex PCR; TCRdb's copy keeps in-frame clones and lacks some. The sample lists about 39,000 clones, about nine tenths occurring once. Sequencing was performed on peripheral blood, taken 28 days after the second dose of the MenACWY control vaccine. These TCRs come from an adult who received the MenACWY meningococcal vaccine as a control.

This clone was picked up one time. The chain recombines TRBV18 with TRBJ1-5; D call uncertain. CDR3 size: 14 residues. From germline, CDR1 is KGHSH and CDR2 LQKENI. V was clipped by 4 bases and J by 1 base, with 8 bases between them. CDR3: CASSQDGSNQPQHF. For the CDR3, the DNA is TGTGCCAGCTCACAGGACGGCAGCAATCAGCCCCAGCATTTT.

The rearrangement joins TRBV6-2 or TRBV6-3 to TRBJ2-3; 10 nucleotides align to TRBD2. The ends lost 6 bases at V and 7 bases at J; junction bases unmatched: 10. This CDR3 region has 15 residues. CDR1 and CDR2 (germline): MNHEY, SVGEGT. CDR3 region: CASSRSGRVRNTQYF. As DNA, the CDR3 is TGTGCCAGCAGCCGAAGCGGGAGGGTTCGGAATACGCAGTATTTT.

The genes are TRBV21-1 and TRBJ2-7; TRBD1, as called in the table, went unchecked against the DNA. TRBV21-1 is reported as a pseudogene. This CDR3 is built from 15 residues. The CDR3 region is CASSTSATTGREQYF. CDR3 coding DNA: TGTGCCAGCAGCACATCAGCAACGACAGGGCGAGAGCAGTACTTC.

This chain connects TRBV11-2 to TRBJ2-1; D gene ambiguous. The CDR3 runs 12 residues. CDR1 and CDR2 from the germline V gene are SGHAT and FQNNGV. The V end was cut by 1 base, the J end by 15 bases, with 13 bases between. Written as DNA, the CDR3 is TGTGCCAGCAGCTTAGTAGGGCGCGTTACGTTCTTC. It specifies CASSLVGRVTFF.

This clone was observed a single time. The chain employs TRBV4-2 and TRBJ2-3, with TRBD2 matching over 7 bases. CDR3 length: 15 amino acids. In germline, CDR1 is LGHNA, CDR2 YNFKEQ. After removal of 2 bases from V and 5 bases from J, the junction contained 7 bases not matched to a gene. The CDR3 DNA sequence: TGTGCCAGCAGCCAACTGGCGGGAGCGGGAGATACGCAGTATTTT. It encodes CASSQLAGAGDTQYF.

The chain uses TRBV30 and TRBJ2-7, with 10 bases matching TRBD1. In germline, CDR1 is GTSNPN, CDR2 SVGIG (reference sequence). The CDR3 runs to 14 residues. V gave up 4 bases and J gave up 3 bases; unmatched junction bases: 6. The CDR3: CAWNYRDRGYEQYF. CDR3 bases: TGTGCCTGGAACTACCGGGACAGGGGCTACGAGCAGTACTTC. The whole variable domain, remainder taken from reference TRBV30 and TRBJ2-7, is SQTIHQWPATLVQPVGSPLSLECTVEGTSNPNLYWYRQAAGRGLQLLFYSVGIGQISSEVPQNLSASRPQDRQFILSSKKLLLSDSGFYLCAWNYRDRGYEQYFGPGTRLTVT.

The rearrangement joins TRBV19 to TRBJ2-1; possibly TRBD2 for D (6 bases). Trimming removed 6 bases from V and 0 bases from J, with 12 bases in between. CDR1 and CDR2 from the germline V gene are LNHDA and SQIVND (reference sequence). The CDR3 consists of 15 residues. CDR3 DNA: TGTGCCAGTAGCCATTGGGGGGTCTCCTACAATGAGCAGTTCTTC. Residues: CASSHWGVSYNEQFF. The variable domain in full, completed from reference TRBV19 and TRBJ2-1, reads DGGITQSPKYLFRKEGQNVTLSCEQNLNHDAMYWYRQDPGQGLRLIYYSQIVNDFQKGDIAEGYSVSREKKESFPLTVTSAQKNPTAFYLCASSHWGVSYNEQFFGPGTRLTVL.

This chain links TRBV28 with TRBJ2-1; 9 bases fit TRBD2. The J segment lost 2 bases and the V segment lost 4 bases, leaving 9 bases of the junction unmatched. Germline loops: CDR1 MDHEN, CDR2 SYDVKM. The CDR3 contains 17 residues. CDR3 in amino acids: CASSSAGSGRTYNEQFF. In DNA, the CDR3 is TGTGCCAGCAGTTCCGCCGGCAGCGGGAGGACCTACAATGAGCAGTTCTTC.

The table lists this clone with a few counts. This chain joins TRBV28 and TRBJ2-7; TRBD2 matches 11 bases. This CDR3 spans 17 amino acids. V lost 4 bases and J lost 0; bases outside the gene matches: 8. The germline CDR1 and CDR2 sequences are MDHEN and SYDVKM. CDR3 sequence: CASSSRTSGLSSYEQYF. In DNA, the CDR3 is TGTGCCAGCAGTTCCCGGACTAGCGGGTTGAGCTCCTACGAGCAGTACTTC. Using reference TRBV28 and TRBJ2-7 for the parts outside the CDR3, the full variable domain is DVKVTQSSRYLVKRTGEKVFLECVQDMDHENMFWYRQDPGLGLRLIYFSYDVKMKEKGDIPEGYSVSREKKERFSLILESASTNQTSMYLCASSSRTSGLSSYEQYFGPGTRLTVT.

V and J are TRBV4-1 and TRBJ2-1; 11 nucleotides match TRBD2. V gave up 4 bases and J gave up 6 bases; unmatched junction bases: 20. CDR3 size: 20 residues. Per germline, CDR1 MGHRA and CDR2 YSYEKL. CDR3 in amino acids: CASSPPATGDTSGSGNEQFF. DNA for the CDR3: TGCGCCAGCAGCCCTCCTGCGACAGGTGACACTAGCGGGAGTGGCAATGAGCAGTTCTTC.

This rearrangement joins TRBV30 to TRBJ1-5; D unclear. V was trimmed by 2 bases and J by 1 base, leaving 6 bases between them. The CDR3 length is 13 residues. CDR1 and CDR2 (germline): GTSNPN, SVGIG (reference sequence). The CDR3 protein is CAWSKLSNQPQHF. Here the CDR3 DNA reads TGTGCCTGGAGTAAGCTGAGCAATCAGCCCCAGCATTTT. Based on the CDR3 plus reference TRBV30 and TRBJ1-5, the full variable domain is SQTIHQWPATLVQPVGSPLSLECTVEGTSNPNLYWYRQAAGRGLQLLFYSVGIGQISSEVPQNLSASRPQDRQFILSSKKLLLSDSGFYLCAWSKLSNQPQHFGDGTRLSIL.

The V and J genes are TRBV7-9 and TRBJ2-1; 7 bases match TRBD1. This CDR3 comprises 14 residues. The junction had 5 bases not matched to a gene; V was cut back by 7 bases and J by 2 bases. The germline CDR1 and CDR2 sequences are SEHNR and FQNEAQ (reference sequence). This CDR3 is CASNRDSAYNEQFF. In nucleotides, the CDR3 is TGTGCCAGCAACCGGGACAGTGCCTACAATGAGCAGTTCTTC.

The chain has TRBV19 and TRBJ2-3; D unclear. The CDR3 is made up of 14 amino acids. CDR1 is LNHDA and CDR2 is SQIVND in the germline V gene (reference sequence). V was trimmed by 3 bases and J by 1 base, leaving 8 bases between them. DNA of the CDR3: TGTGCCAGTAGTATTCGAATGGGCACAGATACGCAGTATTTT. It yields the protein CASSIRMGTDTQYF.

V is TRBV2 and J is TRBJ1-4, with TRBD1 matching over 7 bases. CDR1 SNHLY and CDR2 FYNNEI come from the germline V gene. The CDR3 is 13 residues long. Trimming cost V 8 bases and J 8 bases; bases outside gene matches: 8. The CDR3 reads CASGTGVKEKLFF. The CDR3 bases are TGTGCCAGCGGTACAGGGGTTAAGGAAAAACTGTTTTTT.

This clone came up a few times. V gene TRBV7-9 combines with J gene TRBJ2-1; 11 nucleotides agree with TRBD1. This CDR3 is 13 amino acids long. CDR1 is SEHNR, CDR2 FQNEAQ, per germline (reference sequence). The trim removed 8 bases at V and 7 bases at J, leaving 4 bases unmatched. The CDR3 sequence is CASRGTGGNEQFF. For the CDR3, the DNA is TGTGCCAGCCGCGGGACAGGGGGAAATGAGCAGTTCTTC.

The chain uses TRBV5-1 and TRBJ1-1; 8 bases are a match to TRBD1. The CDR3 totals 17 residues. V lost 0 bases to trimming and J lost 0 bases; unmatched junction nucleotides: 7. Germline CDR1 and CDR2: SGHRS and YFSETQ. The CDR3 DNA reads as TGCGCCAGCAGCTTGGTCCAGGGGGCGCGGGTGAACACTGAAGCTTTCTTT. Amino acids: CASSLVQGARVNTEAFF.

CDR3 DNA: TGTGCCACCAGTGAGACTAGCGGGAGCGAGCAGTACTTC. This sequence encodes CATSETSGSEQYF. The chain carries TRBV24-1 and TRBJ2-7; TRBD2 matches 12 bases. The CDR3 spans 13 residues. V gave up 4 bases and J gave up 6 bases; unmatched junction bases: 0. CDR1 is KGHDR and CDR2 is SFDVKD in the germline V gene.

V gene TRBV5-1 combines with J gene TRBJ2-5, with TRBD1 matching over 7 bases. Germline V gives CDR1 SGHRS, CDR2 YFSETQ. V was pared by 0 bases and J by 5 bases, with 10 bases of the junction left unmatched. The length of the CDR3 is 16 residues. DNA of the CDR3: TGCGCCAGCAGCTTGGCCAATGTACAGGGGTGGGAGACCCAGTACTTC. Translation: CASSLANVQGWETQYF.

CDR3 region: CASTGTSGSIRETQYF. DNA of the CDR3: TGTGCCAGCACAGGGACTAGCGGGAGCATACGGGAGACCCAGTACTTC. The genes are TRBV6-6 and TRBJ2-5, with TRBD2 identical over 14 bases. Germline trimming cut 7 bases from V and 5 bases from J; bases unmatched to any gene: 9. Germline V gives CDR1 MNHNY, CDR2 SVGAGI (reference sequence). This CDR3 contains 16 residues.

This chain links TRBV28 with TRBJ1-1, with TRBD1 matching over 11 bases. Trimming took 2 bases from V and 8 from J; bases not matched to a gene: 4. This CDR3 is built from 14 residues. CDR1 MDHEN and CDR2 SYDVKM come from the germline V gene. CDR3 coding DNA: TGTGCCAGCAGTTTAGAGGACAGGGGGCAGGAAGCTTTCTTT. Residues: CASSLEDRGQEAFF.

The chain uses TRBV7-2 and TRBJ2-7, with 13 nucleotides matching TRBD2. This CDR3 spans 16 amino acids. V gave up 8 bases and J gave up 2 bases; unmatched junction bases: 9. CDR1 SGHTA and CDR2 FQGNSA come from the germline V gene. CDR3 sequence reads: CASGGLAGKKTYEQYF. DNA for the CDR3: TGTGCCAGCGGGGGACTAGCGGGGAAAAAGACCTACGAGCAGTACTTC.

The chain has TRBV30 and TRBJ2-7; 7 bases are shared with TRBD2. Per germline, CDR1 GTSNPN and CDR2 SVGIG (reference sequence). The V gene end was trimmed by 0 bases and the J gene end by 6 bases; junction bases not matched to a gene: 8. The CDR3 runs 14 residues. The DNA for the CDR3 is TGTGCCTGGAGTGTGGGGAGGGGTGGAGCCGAGCAGTACTTC. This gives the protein CAWSVGRGGAEQYF.

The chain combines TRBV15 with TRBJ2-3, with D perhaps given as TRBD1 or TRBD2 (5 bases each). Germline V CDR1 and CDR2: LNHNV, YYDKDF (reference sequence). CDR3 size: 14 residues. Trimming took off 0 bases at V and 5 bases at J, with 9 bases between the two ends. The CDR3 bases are TGTGCCACCAGCAGAGATGGGGCGGGAGATACGCAGTATTTT. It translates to CATSRDGAGDTQYF.

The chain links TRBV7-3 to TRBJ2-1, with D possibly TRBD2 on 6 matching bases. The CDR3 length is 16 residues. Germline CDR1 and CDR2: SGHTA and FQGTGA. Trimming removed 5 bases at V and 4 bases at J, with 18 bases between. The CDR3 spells CASSVERAPPYNEQFF. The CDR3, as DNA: TGTGCCAGCAGCGTCGAGCGGGCCCCGCCTTACAATGAGCAGTTCTTC.

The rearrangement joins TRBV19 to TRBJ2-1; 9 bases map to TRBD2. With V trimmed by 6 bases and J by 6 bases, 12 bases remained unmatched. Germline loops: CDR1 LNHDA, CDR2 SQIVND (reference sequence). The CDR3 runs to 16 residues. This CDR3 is CASRITSGWGGNEQFF. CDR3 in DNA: TGTGCCAGTAGAATCACTAGCGGGTGGGGTGGCAATGAGCAGTTCTTC.

CDR3 coding DNA: TGCGCCAGCAGTGACGCGGGAAATCCAGGAACGAACACCGGGGAGCTGTTTTTT. It is translated as CASSDAGNPGTNTGELFF. The chain links TRBV10-2 to TRBJ2-2; D perhaps matches TRBD2 (6 bases). The CDR3 consists of 18 residues. Germline lookup yields CDR1 WSHSY and CDR2 SAAADI. The V gene lost 3 bases and the J gene lost 0 bases, with 17 bases spanning the gap.

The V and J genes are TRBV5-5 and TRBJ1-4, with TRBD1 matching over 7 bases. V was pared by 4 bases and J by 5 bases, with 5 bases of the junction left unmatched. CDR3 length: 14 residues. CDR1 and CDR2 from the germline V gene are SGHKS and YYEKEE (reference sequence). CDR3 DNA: TGTGCCAGCAGCCTCGGGACAGCGAATGAAAAACTGTTTTTT. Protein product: CASSLGTANEKLFF.